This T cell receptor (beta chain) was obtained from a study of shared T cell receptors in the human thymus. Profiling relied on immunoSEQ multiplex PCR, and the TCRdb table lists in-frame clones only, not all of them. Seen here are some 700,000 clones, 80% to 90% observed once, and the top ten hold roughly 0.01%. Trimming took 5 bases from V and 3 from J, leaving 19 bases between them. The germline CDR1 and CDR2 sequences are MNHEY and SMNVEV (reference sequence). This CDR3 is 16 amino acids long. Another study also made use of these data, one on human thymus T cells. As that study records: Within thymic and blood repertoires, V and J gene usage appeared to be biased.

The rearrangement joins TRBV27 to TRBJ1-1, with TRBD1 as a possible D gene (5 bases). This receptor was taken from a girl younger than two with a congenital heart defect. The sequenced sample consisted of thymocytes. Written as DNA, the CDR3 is TGTGCCAGCAGTCCGCCTCGGAGGGGCCGGGACACTGAAGCTTTCTTT. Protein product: CASSPPRRGRDTEAFF.